A selection of T cell receptor beta chains follows, all from one sample in a study of cytomegalovirus exposure and HLA in healthy donors. Method: immunoSEQ multiplex PCR; TCRdb's copy keeps in-frame clones and lacks some. The data hold some 89,000 clones, with roughly 79% observed a single time. Sequenced sample: PBMCs. The source is a woman in her 30s in good health and CMV-seronegative. Both conserved end residues are part of each CDR3. Fields, in order: CDR3 DNA, CDR3 protein, V gene, D gene, clone size, J gene. The D gene is left open where the match is weak. Expanded clones get a size class; other rows say once, few or many, or leave the size out.

CDR3 DNA: TGTGCCAGCGAGGACAGGGGGTTTCAGCCCCAGCATTTT
CDR3 protein: CASEDRGFQPQHF
V gene: TRBV28
D gene: TRBD1
clone size: once
J gene: TRBJ1-5

CDR3 DNA: TGTGCCAGCAGCAAAAGCGGTGATTTGGGGAATGAGCAGTTCTTC
CDR3 protein: CASSKSGDLGNEQFF
V gene: TRBV6-4
D gene: -
clone size: once
J gene: TRBJ2-1

CDR3 DNA: TGTGCCAGCAGCTCGACGCTCGGGGGGGCTAATGAAAAACTGTTTTTT
CDR3 protein: CASSSTLGGANEKLFF
V gene: TRBV9
D gene: -
clone size: -
J gene: TRBJ1-4

CDR3 DNA: TGCAGCGTTGTCAGGGCTAGCACAGATACGCAGTATTTT
CDR3 protein: CSVVRASTDTQYF
V gene: TRBV29-1
D gene: -
clone size: -
J gene: TRBJ2-3

CDR3 DNA: TGTGCCAGCAGCCTCAGGCGTGGTCTTGCCAATGAGCAGTTCTTC
CDR3 protein: CASSLRRGLANEQFF
V gene: TRBV7-8
D gene: -
clone size: -
J gene: TRBJ2-1

CDR3 DNA: TGTGCCAGCTCACCAGGGCTCCAGGTTGCTGAAGCTTTCTTT
CDR3 protein: CASSPGLQVAEAFF
V gene: TRBV18
D gene: -
clone size: -
J gene: TRBJ1-1

CDR3 DNA: TGTGCCAGCAGCGTAAGCACTAGCCGGGAGACCCAGTACTTC
CDR3 protein: CASSVSTSRETQYF
V gene: TRBV9
D gene: -
clone size: -
J gene: TRBJ2-5

CDR3 DNA: TGTGCCAGCAGCTTTGGCAGGGTTCACGAAAAACTGTTTTTT
CDR3 protein: CASSFGRVHEKLFF
V gene: TRBV5-6
D gene: -
clone size: -
J gene: TRBJ1-4

CDR3 DNA: TGTGCCAGCAGCCGGACAGGGAGAGAGACCCAGTACTTC
CDR3 protein: CASSRTGRETQYF
V gene: TRBV28
D gene: TRBD1
clone size: -
J gene: TRBJ2-5

CDR3 DNA: TGTGCCAGCAGCCCCGAGACATCCAAGAATGAAAAACTGTTTTTT
CDR3 protein: CASSPETSKNEKLFF
V gene: TRBV5-4
D gene: -
clone size: -
J gene: TRBJ1-4

CDR3 DNA: TGTGCCAGCAGCTACGGACTAGCGGGAGTTCGGGAGACCCAGTACTTC
CDR3 protein: CASSYGLAGVRETQYF
V gene: TRBV7-2
D gene: TRBD2
clone size: -
J gene: TRBJ2-5

CDR3 DNA: TGTGCCAGCAGTGACACGGCGGGAGTTGACTACAATGAGCAGTTCTTC
CDR3 protein: CASSDTAGVDYNEQFF
V gene: TRBV6-4
D gene: TRBD2
clone size: -
J gene: TRBJ2-1

CDR3 DNA: TGTGCCAGCTCACAGGCCACAGTGGGCTCTGGAAACACCATATATTTT
CDR3 protein: CASSQATVGSGNTIYF
V gene: TRBV18
D gene: -
clone size: -
J gene: TRBJ1-3

CDR3 DNA: TGTGCCAGCAGCGACCTTACAACTTTATCAGGACCCCAGCATTTT
CDR3 protein: CASSDLTTLSGPQHF
V gene: TRBV5-5
D gene: -
clone size: few
J gene: TRBJ1-5

CDR3 DNA: TGTGCCAGCAGCTTAGGAGGGACTGGCTCCTACGAGCAGTACTTC
CDR3 protein: CASSLGGTGSYEQYF
V gene: TRBV7-6
D gene: -
clone size: -
J gene: TRBJ2-7

CDR3 DNA: TGTGCCAGCAGCTCGGAGACTAGCGGAAGCTCCTACGAGCAGTACTTC
CDR3 protein: CASSSETSGSSYEQYF
V gene: TRBV7-9
D gene: TRBD2
clone size: -
J gene: TRBJ2-7

CDR3 DNA: TGTGCCAGCAGCTTAGAGGGGCGCAGCTCCTACGAGCAGTACTTC
CDR3 protein: CASSLEGRSSYEQYF
V gene: TRBV7-6
D gene: -
clone size: -
J gene: TRBJ2-7

CDR3 DNA: TGCGCCAGCAGCTTGGCCGGCGGGAGGTCAGATACGCAGTATTTT
CDR3 protein: CASSLAGGRSDTQYF
V gene: TRBV5-1
D gene: TRBD2
clone size: -
J gene: TRBJ2-3

CDR3 DNA: TGCGCCAGCAGCTGGGGACAGGCGAGCACCGGGGAGCTGTTTTTT
CDR3 protein: CASSWGQASTGELFF
V gene: TRBV5-1
D gene: TRBD1
clone size: -
J gene: TRBJ2-2

CDR3 DNA: TGTGCCAGCAGACTACTAGCGGGAGTTTACAATGAGCAGTTCTTC
CDR3 protein: CASRLLAGVYNEQFF
V gene: TRBV6-1
D gene: TRBD2
clone size: few
J gene: TRBJ2-1

CDR3 DNA: TGTGCCAGCAGTTTACTAGCGCCCACCGGGGAGCTGTTTTTT
CDR3 protein: CASSLLAPTGELFF
V gene: TRBV28
D gene: -
clone size: -
J gene: TRBJ2-2

CDR3 DNA: TGTGCCAGCAGCCCGAGGAATTCACCCCTCCACTTT
CDR3 protein: CASSPRNSPLHF
V gene: TRBV6-5
D gene: -
clone size: -
J gene: TRBJ1-6

CDR3 DNA: TGTGCCAGTAGTATTGGAGGGGTCGACGAGCAGTACTTC
CDR3 protein: CASSIGGVDEQYF
V gene: TRBV19
D gene: -
clone size: -
J gene: TRBJ2-7

CDR3 DNA: TGCGCCAGCAGCTGGCTGGGTAAGGGGGAGCCCCAGCATTTT
CDR3 protein: CASSWLGKGEPQHF
V gene: TRBV5-1
D gene: -
clone size: -
J gene: TRBJ1-5

CDR3 DNA: TGTGCCAGCAGCCGGGACACCGGGGAGCTGTTTTTT
CDR3 protein: CASSRDTGELFF
V gene: TRBV5-6
D gene: -
clone size: -
J gene: TRBJ2-2

CDR3 DNA: TGTGCCAGCAGCTTCGGGACAGTAAACATACGAGAGACCCAGTACTTC
CDR3 protein: CASSFGTVNIRETQYF
V gene: TRBV11-1
D gene: TRBD1
clone size: -
J gene: TRBJ2-5

CDR3 DNA: TGTGCCAGCAGCTTAGGTCAACAGATTAGTCATGAAAAACTGTTTTTT
CDR3 protein: CASSLGQQISHEKLFF
V gene: TRBV7-2
D gene: -
clone size: -
J gene: TRBJ1-4

CDR3 DNA: TGTGCCAGCACTAGGGACAGGGACTGGTACGGCTACACCTTC
CDR3 protein: CASTRDRDWYGYTF
V gene: TRBV6-5
D gene: TRBD1
clone size: -
J gene: TRBJ1-2

CDR3 DNA: TGTGCTAGTGGTTTGGACTGGAGTTACCCCTACGAGCAGTACTTC
CDR3 protein: CASGLDWSYPYEQYF
V gene: TRBV12-5
D gene: -
clone size: few
J gene: TRBJ2-7

CDR3 DNA: TGTGCCAGCAGCTCTCGAGGGGGTGCTGAAGCTTTCTTT
CDR3 protein: CASSSRGGAEAFF
V gene: TRBV7-2
D gene: -
clone size: few
J gene: TRBJ1-1

CDR3 DNA: TGTGCCAGCAGGGGTTGGGAGTTGAACTATGGCTACACCTTC
CDR3 protein: CASRGWELNYGYTF
V gene: TRBV2
D gene: -
clone size: -
J gene: TRBJ1-2